This T cell receptor (beta chain) was retrieved from a study of regulatory T cells in long-lasting Graves disease. Time point given: newly diagnosed GD, antithyroid drugs for less than 3 months. PBMCs were the source of the RNA used for TCR sequencing. Between the trimmed V and J ends, which lost 7 bases and 0 bases, there was a span of 16 bases. The CDR3 totals 16 residues. Library construction for TCR beta used iRepertoire HTBI primers and Arm-PCR of CDR3 regions. One entry per CDR3 protein, called by TCRdb with MiXCR from the multiplex PCR reads. The sample comprises 390,000 or so distinct CDR3 sequences, about an eighth of which are singletons, and over 15% rests with the top ten. A further study also used this sample, focusing on T cells in Graves' hyperthyroidism and ophthalmopathy.

The receptor comes from a woman between 18 and 30 years old with Graves disease. The material sequenced was peripheral blood mononuclear cells (PBMCs), taken at new diagnosis, from a patient treated with antithyroid drugs. The V call is TRBV12-3 or TRBV12-4, the J call TRBJ2-1; D may correspond to TRBD1 or TRBD2 (5 bases each). CDR3 amino acids: CASTIVEGSSYNEQFF. In DNA, the CDR3 is TGTGCCAGCACAATTGTCGAGGGGAGCTCCTACAATGAGCAGTTCTTC.